The 13 T cell receptor beta chains listed next were all sequenced from one sample in a study of human T cells and chemical hapten exposure. Via MiXCR, TCRdb re-called the RACE reads, giving one row per CDR3 protein. The table includes roughly 40,000 distinct CDR3 sequences, 9.5% to 10% detected once. Time point described: patch test 2, 6 weeks after DPC sensitization. Stated treatment: therapeutic diphenylcyclopropenone sensitization with weekly scalp DPC. Total RNA came from unfractionated whole blood. Sequenced material: whole blood, taken in connection with sensitization to the hapten diphenylcyclopropenone (DPC). These receptors all come from a woman aged 25-40 years with alopecia areata. Some clones in this sample may be carry-over from other donors' samples.

This clonotype came up a few times. The chain employs TRBV24-1 and TRBJ1-1, with 7 bases aligning to TRBD1. Germline values: CDR1 KGHDR, CDR2 SFDVKD. This CDR3 comprises 16 residues. V dropped 6 bases and J dropped 5; count of bases not matched to a gene: 14. This chain's CDR3 is CATSSSQGGRSTEAFF. The CDR3 DNA reads TGTGCCACCAGTAGTTCGCAGGGGGGCAGATCGACTGAAGCTTTCTTT.

This clonotype was counted at least ten times. The genes are TRBV20-1 and TRBJ1-1; the D gene is possibly TRBD1 (6 bases). Germline CDR1 DFQATT, CDR2 SNEGSKA (reference sequence). The CDR3 has 15 amino acids. V dropped 1 base and J dropped 0 bases, with 12 bases sitting between them. The CDR3 loop is CSARAVGQMNTEAFF. The CDR3 coding sequence is TGCAGTGCTAGAGCGGTAGGACAGATGAACACTGAAGCTTTCTTT.

This clonotype was seen at least ten times. The V gene is TRBV28, the J gene TRBJ1-2; weak D call: TRBD1 (5 bases). Trimming removed 5 bases from V and 5 bases from J, with 6 bases in between. The CDR3 is made up of 11 amino acids. Germline loops: CDR1 MDHEN, CDR2 SYDVKM. CDR3 sequence: CASSQGYGYTF. The CDR3 coding sequence is TGTGCCAGCAGTCAGGGTTATGGCTACACCTTC.

The chain recombines TRBV4-2 with TRBJ2-1; no definite D call. The V gene lost 0 bases and the J gene lost 3 bases, with 6 bases spanning the gap. CDR3 length: 14 residues. CDR1 and CDR2 (germline): LGHNA, YNFKEQ. The CDR3 region is CASSQEDGYNEQFF. CDR3 sequence (DNA): TGTGCCAGCAGCCAAGAGGATGGCTACAATGAGCAGTTCTTC.

This clonotype was detected many times. V gene TRBV5-6 combines with J gene TRBJ1-2; D unclear. Germline CDR1 reads SGHDT; CDR2 reads YYEEEE. CDR3 length: 14 amino acids. Between the trimmed V and J ends, which lost 3 bases and 8 bases, there was a span of 17 bases. The CDR3 DNA reads TGTGCCAGCAGCTCGGGCGGTGCGGGCCTCGGCTACACCTTC. It translates to CASSSGGAGLGYTF.

This clonotype was seen a handful of times. This sequence joins TRBV20-1 and TRBJ2-1; D unresolved. Germline CDR1 and CDR2: DFQATT and SNEGSKA (reference sequence). Trimming took off 3 bases at V and 2 bases at J, with 17 bases between the two ends. This CDR3 comprises 16 residues. The CDR3 DNA follows: TGCAGTGCTAGTTCACAAAATTGGTCCCCCTACAATGAGCAGTTCTTC. Its translation is CSASSQNWSPYNEQFF.

This clonotype has at least ten counts. This sequence joins TRBV5-1 and TRBJ2-3; D gene ambiguous. Trimming cost V 0 bases and J 7 bases, with 21 bases left between them. From germline, CDR1 is SGHRS and CDR2 YFSETQ. The CDR3 is made up of 17 amino acids. The CDR3 region has the DNA TGCGCCAGCAGCTTGGTCCCCTCGGCCCTTCCATCTAATACGCAGTATTTT. This encodes CASSLVPSALPSNTQYF.

The chain recombines TRBV7-2 with TRBJ1-1; possibly TRBD1 for D (5 bases). This CDR3 is built from 12 residues. Germline V gene data show CDR1 as SGHTA and CDR2 as FQGNSA. V gave up 2 bases and J gave up 10 bases, with 11 bases separating them. CDR3 protein: CASSLRTGGAFF. CDR3 sequence (DNA): TGTGCCAGCAGCTTACGAACGGGGGGAGCTTTCTTT.

This clonotype was found many times. V gene TRBV19 combines with J gene TRBJ2-2, with 11 nucleotides matching TRBD1. In germline, CDR1 is LNHDA, CDR2 SQIVND (reference sequence). This CDR3 spans 14 amino acids. J gave up 5 bases and V 6 bases, and 2 bases lay outside the gene matches. Here the CDR3 reads CASRDRGRTGELFF. The CDR3 DNA reads as TGTGCCAGTAGGGACAGGGGGCGTACCGGGGAGCTGTTTTTT. The whole variable domain, remainder taken from reference TRBV19 and TRBJ2-2, is DGGITQSPKYLFRKEGQNVTLSCEQNLNHDAMYWYRQDPGQGLRLIYYSQIVNDFQKGDIAEGYSVSREKKESFPLTVTSAQKNPTAFYLCASRDRGRTGELFFGEGSRLTVL.

This chain connects TRBV2 to TRBJ2-7, with D possibly matching TRBD1 (6 bases). The CDR3 has 15 residues. V was pared by 7 bases and J by 0 bases, with 16 bases between. Germline V gene lookup returns CDR1 SNHLY and CDR2 FYNNEI. CDR3 bases: TGTGCCAGCACCGTAGGGGGATCGAGCTCCTACGAGCAGTACTTC. It is translated as CASTVGGSSSYEQYF.

The chain links TRBV28 to TRBJ2-1; D remains ambiguous. Germline V CDR1 and CDR2: MDHEN, SYDVKM. The CDR3 totals 12 residues. Trimming took 6 bases from V and 4 from J, leaving 7 bases between them. The CDR3 sequence is CASSPGYNEQFF. The CDR3 bases are TGTGCCAGCAGCCCCGGGTACAATGAGCAGTTCTTC.

Ten or more counts support this clonotype. The chain joins TRBV19 to TRBJ1-1; 10 positions match TRBD1. Per germline, CDR1 LNHDA and CDR2 SQIVND (reference sequence). This CDR3 has 15 amino acids. The J segment lost 0 bases and the V segment lost 6 bases, leaving 4 bases of the junction unmatched. Here the CDR3 DNA reads TGTGCCAGTAGAAGACAGGGGGCTGTGAACACTGAAGCTTTCTTT. Its protein product is CASRRQGAVNTEAFF.

This clonotype was observed at least ten times. V gene TRBV7-6 combines with J gene TRBJ2-3; 7 positions agree with TRBD1. The germline V gene has CDR1 SGHVS and CDR2 FNYEAQ. V gave up 4 bases and J gave up 1 base; unmatched junction bases: 2. CDR3 length equals 14 residues. Here the CDR3 reads CASSSGQRTDTQYF. The CDR3 nucleotides read TGTGCCAGCAGCTCGGGACAGCGCACAGATACGCAGTATTTT.